The entry below describes one T cell receptor (beta chain). The repertoire was sequenced with immunoSEQ multiplex PCR; TCRdb's copy has only in-frame clones and lacks some. The sample records fewer than 55,000 clones, just under 80% being singletons. These data are taken from a study of PD-1 blockade in classical Hodgkin lymphoma. Time point denoted: cycle 4 day 1 (C4D1), after five to seven weeks of nivolumab. All the patients suffered relapse after autologous stem cell transplantation, and brentuximab vedotin exposure differed. Best responses included complete response and partial response; otherwise, the best response was progressive disease. The sample was peripheral blood mononuclear cells (PBMCs), taken before the fourth cycle of nivolumab. This sequence was found in a human donor with classical Hodgkin lymphoma.

The CDR3 is CASSLVGGQVFF. CDR3 DNA: TGTGCCAGCAGCTTAGTAGGTGGACAGGTTTTCTTT. The chain carries TRBV7-2 and TRBJ1-1; 7 nucleotides line up with TRBD1. After removal of 1 base from V and 13 bases from J, the junction contained 6 bases not matched to a gene. The CDR3 totals 12 residues. CDR1 and CDR2 from the germline V gene are SGHTA and FQGNSA.